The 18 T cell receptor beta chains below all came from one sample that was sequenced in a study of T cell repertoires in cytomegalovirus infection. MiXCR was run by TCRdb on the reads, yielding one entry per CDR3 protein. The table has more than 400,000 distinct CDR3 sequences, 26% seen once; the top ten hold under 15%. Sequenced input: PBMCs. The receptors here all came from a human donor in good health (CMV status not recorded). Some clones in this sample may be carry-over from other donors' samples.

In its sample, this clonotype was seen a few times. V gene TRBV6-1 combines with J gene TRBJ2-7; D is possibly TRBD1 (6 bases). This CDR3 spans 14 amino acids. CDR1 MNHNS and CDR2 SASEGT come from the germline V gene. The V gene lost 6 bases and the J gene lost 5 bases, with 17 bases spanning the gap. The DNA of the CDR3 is TGTGCCAGCAGGAACAGGGTCTACAACGACGAGCAGTACTTC. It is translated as CASRNRVYNDEQYF.

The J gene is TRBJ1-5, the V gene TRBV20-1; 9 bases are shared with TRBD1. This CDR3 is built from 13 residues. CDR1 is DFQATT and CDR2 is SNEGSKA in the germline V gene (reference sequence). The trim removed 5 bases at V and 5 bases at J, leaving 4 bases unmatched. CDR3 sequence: CSAGTGSHQPQHF. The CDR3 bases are TGCAGTGCTGGGACAGGGTCCCATCAGCCCCAGCATTTT.

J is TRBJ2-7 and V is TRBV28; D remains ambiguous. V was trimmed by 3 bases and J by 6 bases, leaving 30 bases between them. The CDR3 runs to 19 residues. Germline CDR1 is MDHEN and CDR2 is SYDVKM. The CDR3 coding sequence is TGTGCCAGCAGTTTGACCCTGGTTTCCGGCGGAACAAAAATAGGCGAGCAGTACGTC. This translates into CASSLTLVSGGTKIGEQYV.

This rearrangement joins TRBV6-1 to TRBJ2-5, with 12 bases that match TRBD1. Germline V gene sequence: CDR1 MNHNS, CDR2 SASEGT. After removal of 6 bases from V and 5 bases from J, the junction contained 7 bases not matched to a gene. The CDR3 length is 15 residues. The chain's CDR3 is CASSTGQGARETQYF. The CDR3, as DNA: TGTGCCAGCAGCACGGGACAGGGGGCGCGGGAGACCCAGTACTTC.

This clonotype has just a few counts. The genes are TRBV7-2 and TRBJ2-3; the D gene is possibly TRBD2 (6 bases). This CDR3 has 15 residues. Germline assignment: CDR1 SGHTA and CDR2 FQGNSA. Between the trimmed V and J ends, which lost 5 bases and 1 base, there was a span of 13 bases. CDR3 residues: CASSISGFRTDTQYF. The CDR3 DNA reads TGTGCCAGCAGCATTAGCGGATTTCGCACAGATACGCAGTATTTT.

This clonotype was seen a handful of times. CDR3 coding DNA: TGTGCCAGCAGGAAACTGGACAGTTGGAACACTGAAGCTTTCTTT. Translated: CASRKLDSWNTEAFF. The chain links TRBV6-1 to TRBJ1-1, with D maybe TRBD1 (6 bases). Trimming shortened V by 6 bases and J by 1 base, and 15 bases separated the two germline ends. The CDR3 is made up of 15 amino acids. Germline values: CDR1 MNHNS, CDR2 SASEGT.

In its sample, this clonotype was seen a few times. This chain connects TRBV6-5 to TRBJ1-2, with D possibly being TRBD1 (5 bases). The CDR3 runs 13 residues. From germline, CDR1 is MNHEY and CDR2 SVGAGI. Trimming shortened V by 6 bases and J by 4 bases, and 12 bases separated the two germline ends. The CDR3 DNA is TGTGCCAGCAGCATGACAGATATCTATGGCTACACCTTC. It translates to CASSMTDIYGYTF.

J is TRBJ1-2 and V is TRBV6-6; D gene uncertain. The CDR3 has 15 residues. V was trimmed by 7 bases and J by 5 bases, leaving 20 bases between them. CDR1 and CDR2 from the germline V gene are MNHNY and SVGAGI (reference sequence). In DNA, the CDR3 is TGTGCCAGCAAACCACCCGACTGGGAAAATTATGGCTACACCTTC. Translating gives CASKPPDWENYGYTF.

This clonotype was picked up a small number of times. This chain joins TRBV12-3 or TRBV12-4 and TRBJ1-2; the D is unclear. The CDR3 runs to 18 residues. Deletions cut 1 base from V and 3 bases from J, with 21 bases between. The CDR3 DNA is TGTGCCAGCAGTTTAGATCAGAGTATCGCACGGGTAGACTATGGCTACACCTTC. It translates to CASSLDQSIARVDYGYTF.

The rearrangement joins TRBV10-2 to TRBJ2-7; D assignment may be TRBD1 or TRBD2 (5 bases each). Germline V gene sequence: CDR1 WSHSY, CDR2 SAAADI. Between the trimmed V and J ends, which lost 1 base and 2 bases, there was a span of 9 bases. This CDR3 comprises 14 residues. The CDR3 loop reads CASSEFWGPYEQYV. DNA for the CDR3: TGCGCCAGCAGTGAGTTTTGGGGACCCTACGAGCAGTACGTC.

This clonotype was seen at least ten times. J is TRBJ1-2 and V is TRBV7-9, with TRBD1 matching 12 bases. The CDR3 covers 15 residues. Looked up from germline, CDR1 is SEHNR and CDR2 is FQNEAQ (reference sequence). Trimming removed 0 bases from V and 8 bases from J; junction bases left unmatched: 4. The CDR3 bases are TGTGCCAGCAGCTTAGCGGGACAGGGGGCGCAAGGCTACACCTTC. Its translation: CASSLAGQGAQGYTF.

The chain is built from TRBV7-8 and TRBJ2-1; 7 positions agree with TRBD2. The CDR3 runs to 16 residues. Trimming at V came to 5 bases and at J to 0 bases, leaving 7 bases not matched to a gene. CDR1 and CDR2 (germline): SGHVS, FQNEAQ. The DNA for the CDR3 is TGTGCCAGCAGCCGGCTTGCGGGAGACTCCTACAATGAGCAGTTCTTC. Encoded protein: CASSRLAGDSYNEQFF.

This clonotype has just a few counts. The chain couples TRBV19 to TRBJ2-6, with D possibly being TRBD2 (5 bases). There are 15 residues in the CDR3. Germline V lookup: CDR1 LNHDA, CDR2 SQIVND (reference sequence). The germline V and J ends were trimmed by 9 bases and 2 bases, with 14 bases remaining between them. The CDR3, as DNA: TGTGCCAGCCGGGGAGAGGTGGCTGGGGCCAACGTCCTGACTTTC. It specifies CASRGEVAGANVLTF.

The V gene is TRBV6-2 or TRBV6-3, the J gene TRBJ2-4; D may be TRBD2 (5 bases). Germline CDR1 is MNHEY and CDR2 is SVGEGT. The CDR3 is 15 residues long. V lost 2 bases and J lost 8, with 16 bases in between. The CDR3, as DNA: TGTGCCAGCAGTTACAACCTAGCCCCACCTGACATTCAGTACTTC. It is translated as CASSYNLAPPDIQYF.

The CDR3 DNA is TGTGCCAGCAGCTTAGTGGCGGGAGGGCCTAGACCAGATACGCAGTATTTT. Its translation is CASSLVAGGPRPDTQYF. This chain uses TRBV7-8 with TRBJ2-3, with 9 bases fitting TRBD2. The CDR3 spans 17 residues. V shed 1 base and J 4 bases; nucleotides not matched to a gene: 9. The germline V gene has CDR1 SGHVS and CDR2 FQNEAQ.

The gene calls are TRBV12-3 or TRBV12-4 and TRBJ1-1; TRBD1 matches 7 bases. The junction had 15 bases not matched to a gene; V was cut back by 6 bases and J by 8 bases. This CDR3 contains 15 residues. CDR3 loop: CASSRPKDGQEEAFF. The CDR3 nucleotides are TGTGCCAGCAGCCGACCGAAGGACGGACAGGAGGAAGCTTTCTTT.

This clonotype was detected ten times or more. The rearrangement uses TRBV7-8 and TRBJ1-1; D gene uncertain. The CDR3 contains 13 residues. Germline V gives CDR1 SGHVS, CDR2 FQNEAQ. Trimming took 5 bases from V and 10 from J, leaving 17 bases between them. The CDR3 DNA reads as TGTGCCAGCAGCCCAGGACGGACGAGTCGAGCTTTCTTT. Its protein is CASSPGRTSRAFF.

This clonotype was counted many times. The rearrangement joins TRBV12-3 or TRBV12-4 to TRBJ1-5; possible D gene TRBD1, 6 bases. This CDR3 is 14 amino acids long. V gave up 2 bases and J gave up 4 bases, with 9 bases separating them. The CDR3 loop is CASSLRDKNQPQHF. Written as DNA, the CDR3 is TGTGCCAGCAGTTTACGGGACAAAAATCAGCCCCAGCATTTT.